The sequence of this T cell receptor (beta chain) was determined in a study of PD-1 blockade in classical Hodgkin lymphoma. The study's findings and limits: What caused the repertoire differences, perhaps disease activity or prior therapy, remains undefined. At C4D1, TCR diversity had climbed significantly for CD4+ cells, though not for CD8+ cells.

A remark on this clone: Its antigen is still unknown.

After autologous stem cell transplantation all patients relapsed, and prior brentuximab vedotin exposure differed between cohorts. Thawed PBMCs underwent magnetic negative selection to obtain purified CD8+ T cells. J was trimmed by 0 bases and V by 1 base; bases with no gene match: 13. The CDR3 has 19 amino acids. The germline gives CDR1 SEHNR, CDR2 FQNEAQ (reference sequence). Data came from immunoSEQ multiplex PCR; TCRdb stores just in-frame clones and leaves some out. This table has over 25,000 clones, around nine tenths appearing once. The rearrangement joins TRBV7-9 to TRBJ1-1, with 8 nucleotides matching TRBD1. This TCR was sampled from a human donor with classical Hodgkin lymphoma. The material was CD8+ T cells from blood, obtained at baseline. DNA of the CDR3: TGTGCCAGCAGCTTAGTATGGGGGACAGGCCAACTACTGAACACTGAAGCTTTCTTT. Its translation is CASSLVWGTGQLLNTEAFF.